These 7 T cell receptor beta chains came from one sample sequenced in a study of OX40 agonist ivuxolimab in advanced cancers. The data were produced by immunoSEQ multiplex PCR, yet TCRdb's version contains in-frame clones alone and is incomplete. The table includes roughly 53,000 clones, about 82% detected once. The specimen comprised CD4+ or CD8+ T cells sorted from blood, sampled in a trial of the OX40 agonist ivuxolimab. The receptors here all came from an adult with an advanced solid tumor such as melanoma, head and neck, liver or kidney cancer.

The chain combines TRBV28 with TRBJ2-3; D gene uncertain. CDR1 is MDHEN and CDR2 is SYDVKM in the germline V gene. The CDR3 length is 9 residues. Between the trimmed V and J ends, which lost 8 bases and 5 bases, there was a span of 2 bases. The CDR3 region has the DNA TGTGCCAGCGGAGATACGCAGTATTTT. This gives the protein CASGDTQYF. Using reference TRBV28 and TRBJ2-3 for the parts outside the CDR3, the full variable domain is DVKVTQSSRYLVKRTGEKVFLECVQDMDHENMFWYRQDPGLGLRLIYFSYDVKMKEKGDIPEGYSVSREKKERFSLILESASTNQTSMYLCASGDTQYFGPGTRLTVL.

The chain carries TRBV15 and TRBJ1-3, with unresolved D. This CDR3 is 13 amino acids long. Trimming left V 4 bases short and J 1 base short, with 5 bases between. Per the germline V gene, CDR1 is LNHNV and CDR2 is YYDKDF (reference sequence). The CDR3 loop is CATSTGSGNTIYF. The DNA for the CDR3 is TGTGCCACCAGCACGGGGTCTGGAAACACCATATATTTT.

This sequence joins TRBV21-1 and TRBJ2-7; the DNA was not used to check the table's D call, TRBD1. TRBV21-1 is a documented pseudogene. The CDR3 is 15 amino acids. In nucleotides, the CDR3 is TGTGCCAGCAGCCACGGGGGACAGGGTGACTACGAGCAGTACTTC. It codes for CASSHGGQGDYEQYF.

The chain employs TRBV15 and TRBJ1-2; D not resolved. In germline, CDR1 is LNHNV, CDR2 YYDKDF (reference sequence). The length of the CDR3 is 17 residues. Trimming pared 4 bases from V and 2 bases from J, leaving 20 bases between. The CDR3 coding sequence is TGTGCCACCAGCACGGAGGTGGCTTCAACCTGGAACTATGGCTACACCTTC. Translating it yields CATSTEVASTWNYGYTF.

The V call is TRBV10-3, the J call TRBJ1-1, with D possibly being TRBD1 (6 bases). Trimming took 6 bases from V and 5 from J, leaving 19 bases between them. The CDR3 has 15 amino acids. Germline values: CDR1 ENHRY, CDR2 SYGVKD. The DNA for the CDR3 is TGTGCCATCAGCCCTAGTACAGGGAGTGTGACTGAAGCTTTCTTT. Translated, it gives CAISPSTGSVTEAFF.

This clone was counted once. V gene TRBV19 combines with J gene TRBJ2-5; maybe TRBD1 (6 bases). The CDR3 covers 17 residues. With 0 bases removed from V and 4 bases from J, the gap between germline ends came to 18 bases. Per the germline V gene, CDR1 is LNHDA and CDR2 is SQIVND (reference sequence). The CDR3 DNA reads as TGTGCCAGTAGTATAGAAAGGACAGCAAATGCTAGAGAGACCCAGTACTTC. As protein: CASSIERTANARETQYF.

The chain is built from TRBV25-1 and TRBJ1-6; tentative D call: TRBD1 (6 bases). This CDR3 is 16 amino acids long. Per the germline V gene, CDR1 is MGHDK and CDR2 is SYGVNS. V was pared by 3 bases and J by 1 base, with 10 bases between. CDR3 protein: CASSDPRGSYNSPLHF. The DNA of the CDR3 is TGTGCCAGCAGTGACCCCAGGGGATCCTATAATTCACCCCTCCACTTT.